The clone carrying this TCR beta chain has more than one count but fewer than ten. Its cognate antigen is unknown. It was cDNA, reverse transcribed from extracted RNA, that served as the sequencing template. Sequencing was performed with immunoSEQ multiplex PCR; in TCRdb, only in-frame clones are kept and a portion is missing. There are 150,000 to 200,000 clones in the sample; roughly 70% occur only once, and roughly 1.3% lies in the top ten. Documented treatment: oral pan-JAK inhibitor, 5-10 mg twice daily. This CDR3 comprises 12 residues. The germline V gene has CDR1 SNHLY and CDR2 FYNNEI. The data were taken from a study of CD8+ T cells in alopecia areata. Study results and limitations: The link between baseline CD8+ expansion and response remains uncertain with one nonresponder.

The material sequenced was CD4+ T cells sorted from blood, taken between weeks 49 and 50, from a patient treated with tofacitinib. The source of this sequence is a human donor with alopecia areata. The genes are TRBV2 and TRBJ2-7; tentatively, D is TRBD2 (5 bases). The chain's CDR3 is CAAATGGREQYF. In DNA, the CDR3 is TGTGCTGCGGCCACCGGCGGGCGAGAGCAGTACTTC.